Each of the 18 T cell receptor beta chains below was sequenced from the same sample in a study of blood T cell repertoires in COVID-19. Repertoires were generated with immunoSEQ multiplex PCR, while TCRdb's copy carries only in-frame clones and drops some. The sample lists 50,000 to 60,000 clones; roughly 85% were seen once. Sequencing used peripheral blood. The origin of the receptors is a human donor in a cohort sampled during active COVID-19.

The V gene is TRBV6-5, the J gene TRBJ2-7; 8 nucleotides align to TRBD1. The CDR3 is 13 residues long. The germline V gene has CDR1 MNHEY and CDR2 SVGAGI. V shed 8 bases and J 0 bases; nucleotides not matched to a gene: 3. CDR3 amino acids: CASSGTGSYEQYF. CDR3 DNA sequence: TGTGCCAGCTCCGGGACAGGCTCCTACGAGCAGTACTTC.

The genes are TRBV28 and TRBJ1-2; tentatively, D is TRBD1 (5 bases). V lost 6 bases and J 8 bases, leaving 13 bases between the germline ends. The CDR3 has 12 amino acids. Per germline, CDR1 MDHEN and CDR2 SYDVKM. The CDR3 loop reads CASSPQGGGYTF. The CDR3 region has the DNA TGTGCCAGCAGCCCTCAGGGTGGGGGCTACACCTTC.

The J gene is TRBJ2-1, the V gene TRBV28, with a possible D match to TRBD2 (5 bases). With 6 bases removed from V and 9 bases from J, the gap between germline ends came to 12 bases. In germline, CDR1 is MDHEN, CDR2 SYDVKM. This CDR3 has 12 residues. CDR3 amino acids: CASSLLEGEQFF. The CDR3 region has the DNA TGTGCCAGCAGCTTACTAGAGGGTGAGCAGTTCTTC.

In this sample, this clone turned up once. CDR3: CASSARGSGNTIYF. In DNA form, the CDR3 reads TGTGCCAGCAGCGCCAGGGGCTCCGGAAACACCATATATTTT. V gene TRBV9 combines with J gene TRBJ1-3, with D perhaps TRBD1 (6 bases). The CDR3 is made up of 14 amino acids. V lost 3 bases, J lost 4 bases, and 11 bases lay in between. Per germline, CDR1 SGDLS and CDR2 YYNGEE.

The CDR3 bases are TGCGCCAGCAGCTTGGTCAGGAACGACTACGAGCAGTACTTC. Protein: CASSLVRNDYEQYF. V and J are TRBV5-1 and TRBJ2-7; D gene ambiguous. The V and J ends lost 0 bases and 3 bases respectively, with 10 bases between them. The CDR3 sequence is 14 residues long. CDR1 and CDR2 (germline): SGHRS, YFSETQ.

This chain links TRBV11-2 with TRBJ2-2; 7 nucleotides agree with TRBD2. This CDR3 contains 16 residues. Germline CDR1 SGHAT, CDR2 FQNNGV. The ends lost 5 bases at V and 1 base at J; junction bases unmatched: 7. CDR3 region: CASSRDYDLNTGELFF. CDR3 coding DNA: TGTGCCAGCAGCCGGGACTACGATCTGAACACCGGGGAGCTGTTTTTT.

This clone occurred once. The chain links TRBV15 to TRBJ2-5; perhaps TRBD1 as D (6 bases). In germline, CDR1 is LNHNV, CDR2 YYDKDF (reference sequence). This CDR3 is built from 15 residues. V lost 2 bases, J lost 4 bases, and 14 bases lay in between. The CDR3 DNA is TGTGCCACCAGCAGAATCAGACAGGTCCCAGAGACCCAGTACTTC. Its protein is CATSRIRQVPETQYF.

The CDR3 sequence: CASSPQLAGEVETQYF. The CDR3 DNA reads TGTGCCAGTAGTCCCCAACTAGCGGGAGAGGTAGAGACCCAGTACTTC. V gene TRBV19 combines with J gene TRBJ2-5, with 11 bases aligning to TRBD2. Germline V lookup: CDR1 LNHDA, CDR2 SQIVND (reference sequence). The CDR3 loop spans 16 amino acids. V dropped 5 bases and J dropped 4; count of bases not matched to a gene: 9.

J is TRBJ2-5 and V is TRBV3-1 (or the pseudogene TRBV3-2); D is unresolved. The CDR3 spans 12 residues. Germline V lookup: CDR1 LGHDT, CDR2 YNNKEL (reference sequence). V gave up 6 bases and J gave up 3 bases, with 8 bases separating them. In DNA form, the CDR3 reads TGTGCCAGCAGACTAAGAAAAGAGACCCAGTACTTC. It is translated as CASRLRKETQYF.

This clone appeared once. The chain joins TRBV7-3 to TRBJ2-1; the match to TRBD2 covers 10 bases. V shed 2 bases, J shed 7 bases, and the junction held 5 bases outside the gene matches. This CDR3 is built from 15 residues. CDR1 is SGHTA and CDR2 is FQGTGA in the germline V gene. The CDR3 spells CASSLLLAGSNEQFF. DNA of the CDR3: TGTGCCAGCAGCTTACTACTAGCGGGAAGTAATGAGCAGTTCTTC.

The DNA of the CDR3 is TGCGCCAGCAGCGCTACAGGGGGCAGTGGAGCTTTCTTT. This gives the protein CASSATGGSGAFF. This chain joins TRBV5-1 and TRBJ1-1; 9 nucleotides agree with TRBD1. The germline CDR1 and CDR2 sequences are SGHRS and YFSETQ. V was clipped by 4 bases and J by 10 bases; unmatched bases: 8. There are 13 residues in the CDR3.

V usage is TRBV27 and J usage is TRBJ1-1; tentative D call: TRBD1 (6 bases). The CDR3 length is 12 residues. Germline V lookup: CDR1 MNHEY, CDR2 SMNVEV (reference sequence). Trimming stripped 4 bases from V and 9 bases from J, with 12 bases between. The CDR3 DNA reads TGTGCCAGCAGTTCCCAGGGGAGTCAAGCTTTCTTT. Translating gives CASSSQGSQAFF.

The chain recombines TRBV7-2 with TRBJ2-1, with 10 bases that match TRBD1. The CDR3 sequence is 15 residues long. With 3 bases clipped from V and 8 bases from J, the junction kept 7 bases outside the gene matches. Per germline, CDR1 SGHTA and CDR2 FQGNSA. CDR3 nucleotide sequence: TGTGCCAGCAGCTTCGACAGGGGGCTGGTGTATGAGCAGTTCTTC. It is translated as CASSFDRGLVYEQFF.

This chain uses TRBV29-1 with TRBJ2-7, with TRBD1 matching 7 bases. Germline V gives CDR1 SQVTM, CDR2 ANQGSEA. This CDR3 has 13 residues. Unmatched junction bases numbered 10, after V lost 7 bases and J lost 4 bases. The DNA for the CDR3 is TGCAGCGCCGTGACAGGGAATGTATACGAGCAGTACTTC. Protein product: CSAVTGNVYEQYF.

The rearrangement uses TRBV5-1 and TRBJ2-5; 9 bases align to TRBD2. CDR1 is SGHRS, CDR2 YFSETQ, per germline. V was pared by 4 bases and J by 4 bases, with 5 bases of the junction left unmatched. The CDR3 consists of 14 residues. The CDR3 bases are TGCGCCAGCAGCCGGACTAGCGTTTTAGAGACCCAGTACTTC. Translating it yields CASSRTSVLETQYF.

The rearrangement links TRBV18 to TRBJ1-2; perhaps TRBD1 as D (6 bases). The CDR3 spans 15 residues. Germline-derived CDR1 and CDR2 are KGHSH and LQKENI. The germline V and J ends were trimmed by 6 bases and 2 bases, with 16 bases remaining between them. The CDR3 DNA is TGTGCCAGCTCTCCAAACGAGGGGGGGAACTATGGCTACACCTTC. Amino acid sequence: CASSPNEGGNYGYTF.

In nucleotides, the CDR3 is TGCGCCAGCAGCTTGACGGGAGTGAACCCAGAGACCCAGTACTTC. Its translation: CASSLTGVNPETQYF. The chain couples TRBV5-1 to TRBJ2-5; possible D gene TRBD2, 6 bases. From germline, CDR1 is SGHRS and CDR2 YFSETQ. The V end lost 1 base, the J end lost 4 bases, and 14 bases lay between the germline ends. The CDR3 consists of 15 residues.

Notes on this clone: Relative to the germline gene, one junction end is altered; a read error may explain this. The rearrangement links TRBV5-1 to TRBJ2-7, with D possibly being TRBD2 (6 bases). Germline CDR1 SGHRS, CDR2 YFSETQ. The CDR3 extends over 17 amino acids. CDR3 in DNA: TGCGTCAGCAGCTTGGCCTCCGGGGCGGGGTTGTCCTACGAGCAGTACTTC. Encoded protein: CVSSLASGAGLSYEQYF.